The clone carrying this T cell receptor (beta chain) was counted only a few times. This specimen comes from a study of regulatory T cells in long-lasting Graves disease. Regarding time point: newly diagnosed GD, antithyroid drugs for less than 3 months. Extracted PBMC RNA gave rise to the TCR library. To make TCR beta libraries, researchers used iRepertoire HTBI primers and Arm-PCR of CDR3 regions. TCRdb reprocessed the multiplex PCR reads with MiXCR, giving one entry per CDR3 protein. The sample has about 430,000 distinct CDR3 sequences, approximately 15% seen once. Trimming cost V 5 bases and J 0 bases, with 9 bases left between them. The CDR3 runs 13 residues. Germline assignment: CDR1 SQVTM and CDR2 ANQGSEA. The same sample was also studied in work on T cells in Graves' hyperthyroidism and ophthalmopathy.

The material sequenced was peripheral blood mononuclear cells (PBMCs), taken at new diagnosis, from a patient treated with antithyroid drugs. This receptor was obtained from a middle-aged woman with Graves disease. The chain joins TRBV29-1 to TRBJ2-3, with D possibly TRBD1 on 5 matching bases. The CDR3 nucleotides are TGCAGCGTTTTCAGGGCTAGCACAGATACGCAGTATTTT. It specifies CSVFRASTDTQYF.